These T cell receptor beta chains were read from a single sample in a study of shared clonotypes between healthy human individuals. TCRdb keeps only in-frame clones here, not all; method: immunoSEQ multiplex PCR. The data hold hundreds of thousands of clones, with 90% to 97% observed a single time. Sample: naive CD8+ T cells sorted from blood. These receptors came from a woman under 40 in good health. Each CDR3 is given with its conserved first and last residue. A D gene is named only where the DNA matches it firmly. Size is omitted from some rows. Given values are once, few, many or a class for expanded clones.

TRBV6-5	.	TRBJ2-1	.	CATGGGSYNEQFF	TGTGCCACCGGTGGGGGCTCCTACAATGAGCAGTTCTTC
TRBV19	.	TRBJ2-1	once	CASTSPSNNEQFF	TGTGCCAGTACTAGTCCTAGCAACAATGAGCAGTTCTTC
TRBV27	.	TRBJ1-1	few	CASRALYGEAFF	TGTGCCAGCAGGGCGCTGTACGGTGAAGCTTTCTTT
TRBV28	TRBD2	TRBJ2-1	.	CASSYTGGGHNEQFF	TGTGCCAGCAGTTACACGGGAGGGGGGCACAATGAGCAGTTCTTC
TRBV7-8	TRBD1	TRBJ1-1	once	CASSPTGAITEAFF	TGTGCCAGCAGCCCGACAGGGGCAATCACTGAAGCTTTCTTT
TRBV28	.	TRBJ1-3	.	CASTPAGSGNTIYF	TGTGCCAGCACTCCAGCAGGCTCTGGAAACACCATATATTTT
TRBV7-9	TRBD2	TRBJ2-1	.	CASSLGLAGAPLYNEQFF	TGTGCCAGCAGCTTGGGACTAGCGGGAGCCCCCCTCTACAATGAGCAGTTCTTC
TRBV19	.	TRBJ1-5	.	CASRVGHAQHF	TGTGCCAGTAGAGTCGGGCACGCCCAGCATTTT
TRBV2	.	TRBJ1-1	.	CARGTFPTEAFF	TGTGCCAGAGGGACATTCCCCACTGAAGCTTTCTTT
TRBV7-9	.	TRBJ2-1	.	CASSPPRPENEQFF	TGTGCCAGCAGCCCCCCCCGACCGGAGAATGAGCAGTTCTTC
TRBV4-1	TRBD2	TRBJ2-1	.	CASSRTSGRANEQFF	TGCGCCAGCAGCCGTACGAGCGGGAGGGCCAATGAGCAGTTCTTC
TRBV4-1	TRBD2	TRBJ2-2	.	CASSQRAGGTGELFF	TGCGCCAGCAGCCAACGAGCGGGAGGTACCGGGGAGCTGTTTTTT
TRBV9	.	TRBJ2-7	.	CASSVYGSGTGEQYF	TGTGCCAGCAGCGTTTATGGCAGCGGGACAGGCGAGCAGTACTTC
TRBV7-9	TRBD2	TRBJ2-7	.	CASIGTSGIYEQYF	TGTGCCAGCATTGGAACTAGCGGGATCTACGAGCAGTACTTC
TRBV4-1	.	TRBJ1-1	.	CASSQDFSREGSTEAFF	TGCGCCAGCAGCCAAGATTTTTCCCGAGAGGGATCCACTGAAGCTTTCTTT
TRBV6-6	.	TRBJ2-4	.	CASTIGIGDENIQYF	TGTGCCAGCACTATAGGGATCGGGGACGAAAACATTCAGTACTTC
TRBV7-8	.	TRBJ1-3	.	CASSLVRGSAGNTIYF	TGTGCCAGCAGCTTAGTTCGCGGATCGGCCGGAAACACCATATATTTT
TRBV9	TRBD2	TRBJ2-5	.	CASSASGRFETQYF	TGTGCCAGCAGCGCCTCCGGGAGGTTTGAGACCCAGTACTTC
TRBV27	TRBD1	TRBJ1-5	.	CASRPLEGADWDSNQPQHF	TGTGCCAGCCGCCCCCTGGAGGGGGCAGACTGGGATAGCAATCAGCCCCAGCATTTT
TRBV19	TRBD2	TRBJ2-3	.	CASSIMASGKTDTQYF	TGTGCCAGTAGTATAATGGCTAGCGGGAAAACAGATACGCAGTATTTT
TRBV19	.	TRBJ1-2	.	CASSIVRTDYGYTF	TGTGCCAGTAGTATAGTGCGGACGGACTATGGCTACACCTTC
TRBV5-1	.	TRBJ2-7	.	CASSLGNSSGHPAEQYF	TGCGCCAGCAGCTTGGGGAATTCAAGTGGCCACCCAGCCGAGCAGTACTTC
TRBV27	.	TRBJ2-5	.	CASSLYGSGTLGTQYF	TGTGCCAGCAGTTTATATGGGTCAGGGACGTTGGGGACCCAGTACTTC
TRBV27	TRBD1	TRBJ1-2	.	CASSLLTGGVGYYGYTF	TGTGCCAGCAGTTTATTGACAGGGGGAGTGGGGTACTATGGCTACACCTTC
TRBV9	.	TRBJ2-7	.	CASSVGTGLYEQYF	TGTGCCAGCAGCGTAGGGACGGGACTCTACGAGCAGTACTTC
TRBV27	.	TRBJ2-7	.	CASSSTSYEQYF	TGTGCCAGCAGTTCGACCTCCTACGAGCAGTACTTC
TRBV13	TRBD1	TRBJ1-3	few	CASSLGSRDRSLFIGNTIYF	TGTGCCAGCAGCTTAGGCTCCCGGGACAGGAGCCTTTTCATTGGAAACACCATATATTTT
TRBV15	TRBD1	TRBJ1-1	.	CATSSRDSLPEAFF	TGTGCCACCAGCAGCCGGGACAGCCTCCCTGAAGCTTTCTTT
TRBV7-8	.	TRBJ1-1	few	CASSLAAGAEAFF	TGTGCCAGCAGCTTAGCTGCAGGAGCTGAAGCTTTCTTT
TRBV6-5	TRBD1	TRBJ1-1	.	CASSRQGNTEAFF	TGTGCCAGCAGTCGACAGGGGAACACTGAAGCTTTCTTT
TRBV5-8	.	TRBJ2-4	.	CASSLGGLAKNIQYF	TGTGCCAGCAGCTTAGGCGGATTAGCCAAAAACATTCAGTACTTC
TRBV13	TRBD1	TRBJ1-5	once	CASSWGQGNQPQHF	TGTGCCAGCAGCTGGGGACAGGGCAATCAGCCCCAGCATTTT
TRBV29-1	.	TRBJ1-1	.	CSGLSSRSTEAFF	TGCAGCGGTCTTTCGTCGCGGAGTACTGAAGCTTTCTTT
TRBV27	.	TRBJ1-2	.	CASTRSAALGYGYTF	TGTGCCAGCACCCGGTCGGCTGCTTTGGGCTATGGCTACACCTTC
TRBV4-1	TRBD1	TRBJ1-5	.	CASSQLTGVNQPQHF	TGCGCCAGCAGCCAACTTACAGGGGTTAACCAGCCCCAGCATTTT
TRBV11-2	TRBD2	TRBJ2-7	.	CASSGLAGVYEQYF	TGTGCCAGCAGCGGTTTAGCGGGAGTCTACGAGCAGTACTTC
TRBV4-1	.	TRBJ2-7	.	CASSQSIGGVYEQYF	TGCGCCAGCAGCCAATCGATCGGGGGAGTGTACGAGCAGTACTTC
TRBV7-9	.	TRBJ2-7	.	CASSLLNEQYF	TGTGCCAGCAGCCTCCTCAACGAGCAGTACTTC
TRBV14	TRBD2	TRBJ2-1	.	CASSPGLAGGSKNEQFF	TGTGCCAGCAGCCCCGGACTAGCGGGAGGAAGTAAGAATGAGCAGTTCTTC
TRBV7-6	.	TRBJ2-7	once	CASSLGPRDYEQYF	TGTGCCAGCAGCTTAGGGCCTAGGGACTACGAGCAGTACTTC
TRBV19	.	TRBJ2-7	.	CASSIAASYEQYF	TGTGCCAGTAGTATCGCCGCTTCCTACGAGCAGTACTTC
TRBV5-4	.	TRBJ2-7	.	CASSPWGSSYEQYF	TGTGCCAGCAGCCCTTGGGGGAGCTCCTACGAGCAGTACTTC
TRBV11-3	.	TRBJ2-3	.	CASSLGAASTDTQYF	TGTGCCAGCAGCTTAGGCGCGGCTAGCACAGATACGCAGTATTTT
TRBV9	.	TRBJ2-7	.	CASSDRNLIEQYF	TGTGCCAGCAGCGACAGGAATCTTATCGAGCAGTACTTC
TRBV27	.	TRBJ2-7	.	CASSPQEASYEQYF	TGTGCCAGCAGCCCACAGGAGGCTTCCTACGAGCAGTACTTC
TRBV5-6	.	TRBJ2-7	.	CASSLFSSYEQYF	TGTGCCAGCAGCTTGTTTAGCTCCTACGAGCAGTACTTC
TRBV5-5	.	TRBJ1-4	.	CASSPSTRTVGGTNEKLFF	TGTGCCAGCAGCCCATCAACCAGGACGGTCGGGGGAACTAATGAAAAACTGTTTTTT
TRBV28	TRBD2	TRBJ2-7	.	CASSLGLADYEQYF	TGTGCCAGCAGTCTAGGACTAGCGGACTACGAGCAGTACTTC
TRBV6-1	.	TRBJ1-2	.	CASSRESDRFYGYTF	TGTGCCAGCAGTCGGGAGTCGGACAGATTCTATGGCTACACCTTC
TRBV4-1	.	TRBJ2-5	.	CASSQDGEETQYF	TGCGCCAGCAGCCAAGACGGGGAAGAGACCCAGTACTTC
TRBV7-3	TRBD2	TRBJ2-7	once	CASSSTSAYEQYF	TGTGCCAGCAGCTCGACTAGCGCCTACGAGCAGTACTTC
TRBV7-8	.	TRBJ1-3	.	CASSLGDTIYF	TGTGCCAGCAGCCTAGGGGACACCATATATTTT
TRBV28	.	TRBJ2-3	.	CASRKILGVQQYF	TGTGCCAGCAGGAAAATCCTGGGGGTTCAGCAGTATTTT
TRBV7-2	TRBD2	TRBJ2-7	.	CASSSISKREESYEQYF	TGTGCCAGCAGCTCTATAAGCAAGCGGGAGGAGTCCTACGAGCAGTACTTC
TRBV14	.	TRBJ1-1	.	CASTFRGNTEAFF	TGTGCCAGCACTTTTAGGGGGAACACTGAAGCTTTCTTT